One and the same sample provided the 29 T cell receptor beta chains below, sequenced in a study of CD8+ T cells in alopecia areata. Reverse transcription of extracted RNA yielded cDNA, which provided the sequencing template. The repertoire was sequenced with immunoSEQ multiplex PCR; TCRdb's copy has only in-frame clones and lacks some. The sample contains roughly 150,000 clones, about 59% of which appear only once. Documented treatment: oral pan-JAK inhibitor, 5-10 mg twice daily. Sequences were derived from CD8+ T cells sorted from blood, sampled at week 4, from a patient treated with tofacitinib. The receptor source for this set is a human donor with alopecia areata.

The chain combines TRBV2 with TRBJ1-1; D remains ambiguous. Trimming shortened V by 8 bases and J by 0 bases, and 7 bases separated the two germline ends. Germline V CDR1 and CDR2: SNHLY, FYNNEI. CDR3 size: 12 residues. CDR3 DNA sequence: TGTGCCAGCGGCGGCGTGAACACTGAAGCTTTCTTT. Its translation: CASGGVNTEAFF.

This chain uses TRBV30 with TRBJ2-7, with D possibly matching TRBD1 (6 bases). With 0 bases removed from V and 1 base from J, the gap between germline ends came to 13 bases. Germline loops: CDR1 GTSNPN, CDR2 SVGIG (reference sequence). The CDR3 totals 15 residues. DNA of the CDR3: TGTGCCTGGAGTGTAAAACAGGGTTGGTCCTACGAGCAGTACTTC. This encodes CAWSVKQGWSYEQYF. Filled out from reference TRBV30 and TRBJ2-7, the complete variable domain reads SQTIHQWPATLVQPVGSPLSLECTVEGTSNPNLYWYRQAAGRGLQLLFYSVGIGQISSEVPQNLSASRPQDRQFILSSKKLLLSDSGFYLCAWSVKQGWSYEQYFGPGTRLTVT.

The gene calls are TRBV5-6 and TRBJ1-5; TRBD1 might be the D (5 bases). V shed 4 bases and J shed 4 bases, with 12 bases lying between them. From germline, CDR1 is SGHDT and CDR2 YYEEEE. There are 14 residues in the CDR3. The CDR3 spells CASSVWTQNQPQHF. CDR3 sequence (DNA): TGTGCCAGCAGCGTATGGACACAGAATCAGCCCCAGCATTTT.

The chain uses TRBV9 and TRBJ2-7; weak D call: TRBD2 (5 bases). The V end was cut by 0 bases, the J end by 7 bases, with 11 bases between. Germline V gene lookup returns CDR1 SGDLS and CDR2 YYNGEE. The CDR3 is 13 amino acids. The CDR3 nucleotides are TGTGCCAGCAGCGTAGGATCGGACTTGGAGCAGTACTTC. Translated: CASSVGSDLEQYF.

J is TRBJ2-3 and V is TRBV9; 7 nucleotides align to TRBD1. Germline V lookup: CDR1 SGDLS, CDR2 YYNGEE. This CDR3 has 15 residues. With 3 bases clipped from V and 2 bases from J, the junction kept 6 bases outside the gene matches. CDR3 sequence (DNA): TGTGCCAGCAGCGGTATGAGGGGGCCCACAGATACGCAGTATTTT. Amino acid sequence: CASSGMRGPTDTQYF.

The chain has TRBV6-5 and TRBJ1-1; no reliable D call. This CDR3 spans 13 amino acids. Germline assignment: CDR1 MNHEY and CDR2 SVGAGI. The V end was cut by 0 bases, the J end by 7 bases, with 9 bases between. The CDR3 DNA reads TGTGCCAGCAGTTACTCGATGGGGATTGAAGCTTTCTTT. This gives the protein CASSYSMGIEAFF.

This clone was seen more than once but under ten times. The chain joins TRBV29-1 to TRBJ2-2; D call uncertain. From germline, CDR1 is SQVTM and CDR2 ANQGSEA. Between the trimmed V and J ends, which lost 4 bases and 5 bases, there was a span of 8 bases. This CDR3 is 12 amino acids long. CDR3 DNA sequence: TGCAGCGTTGTAGTCCCAACCGGGGAGCTGTTTTTT. Its protein product is CSVVVPTGELFF.

This sequence joins TRBV13 and TRBJ2-7, with TRBD1 identical over 8 bases. Germline V gives CDR1 PRHDT, CDR2 FYEKMQ (reference sequence). The CDR3 covers 14 residues. V lost 4 bases, J lost 2 bases, and 4 bases stayed unmatched. The CDR3 reads CASSYQGATYEQYF. The CDR3 DNA sequence: TGTGCCAGCAGCTACCAGGGGGCAACCTACGAGCAGTACTTC.

CDR3 nucleotide sequence: TGTGCCAGCAGCCCCCCAAGGCGAGATACGCAGTATTTT. It specifies CASSPPRRDTQYF. The V call is TRBV13, the J call TRBJ2-3; D is unclear. The CDR3 sequence is 13 residues long. Germline CDR1 is PRHDT and CDR2 is FYEKMQ (reference sequence). Trimming removed 5 bases from V and 5 bases from J, with 11 bases in between.

This chain links TRBV5-1 with TRBJ2-7; D is possibly TRBD1 (5 bases). The CDR3 runs 15 residues. Germline V lookup: CDR1 SGHRS, CDR2 YFSETQ. Trimming cost V 3 bases and J 0 bases, with 13 bases left between them. CDR3 DNA sequence: TGCGCCAGCAGCTCGGACATCGAGAGCTCCTACGAGCAGTACTTC. Translating gives CASSSDIESSYEQYF.

This clone came up a few times. This chain uses TRBV27 with TRBJ2-7, with D possibly matching TRBD1 (6 bases). Trimming left V 4 bases short and J 4 bases short, with 14 bases between. From germline, CDR1 is MNHEY and CDR2 SMNVEV (reference sequence). The CDR3 has 14 amino acids. CDR3 sequence (DNA): TGTGCCAGCAGTTACGCGACAGGCCGTTACGAGCAGTACTTC. Translating it yields CASSYATGRYEQYF.

This rearrangement joins TRBV7-9 to TRBJ2-7, with D perhaps matching TRBD1 (6 bases). CDR1 is SEHNR, CDR2 FQNEAQ, per germline (reference sequence). This CDR3 has 12 amino acids. Trimming pared 5 bases from V and 5 bases from J, leaving 10 bases between. The CDR3 sequence is CASSRDTDEQYF. The DNA for the CDR3 is TGTGCCAGCAGCCGGGACACTGACGAGCAGTACTTC. The variable domain in full, with the rest retrieved from reference TRBV7-9 and TRBJ2-7, is DTGVSQNPRHKITKRGQNVTFRCDPISEHNRLYWYRQTLGQGPEFLTYFQNEAQLEKSRLLSDRFSAERPKGSFSTLEIQRTEQGDSAMYLCASSRDTDEQYFGPGTRLTVT.

The chain employs TRBV25-1 and TRBJ2-7; TRBD1 agrees at 12 bases. V lost 5 bases to trimming and J lost 4 bases; unmatched junction nucleotides: 9. Germline-derived CDR1 and CDR2 are MGHDK and SYGVNS. The CDR3 is 16 amino acids. DNA of the CDR3: TGTGCCAGCAGTCCCCCCCGGGACAGGGGGCCTTACGAGCAGTACTTC. It specifies CASSPPRDRGPYEQYF.

The chain's CDR3 is CASSFDSYNSPLHF. The CDR3 coding sequence is TGTGCCAGCAGCTTCGACAGCTATAATTCACCCCTCCACTTT. This chain joins TRBV7-9 and TRBJ1-6; D is perhaps TRBD1 (5 bases). With 3 bases removed from V and 3 bases from J, the gap between germline ends came to 6 bases. Germline V lookup: CDR1 SEHNR, CDR2 FQNEAQ (reference sequence). The CDR3 runs to 14 residues. Together with reference TRBV7-9 and TRBJ1-6, the CDR3 gives the full variable domain: DTGVSQNPRHKITKRGQNVTFRCDPISEHNRLYWYRQTLGQGPEFLTYFQNEAQLEKSRLLSDRFSAERPKGSFSTLEIQRTEQGDSAMYLCASSFDSYNSPLHFGNGTRLTVT.

The chain has TRBV6-5 and TRBJ1-1, with 9 nucleotides matching TRBD1. The ends lost 2 bases at V and 11 bases at J; junction bases unmatched: 3. Germline CDR1 is MNHEY and CDR2 is SVGAGI. This CDR3 comprises 12 residues. CDR3: CASSYPGTGAFF. CDR3 DNA: TGTGCCAGCAGTTACCCCGGGACAGGGGCTTTCTTT.

This clone turned up a few times. The chain links TRBV5-4 to TRBJ1-2; the D gene is possibly TRBD1 (5 bases). This CDR3 contains 13 residues. Trimming pared 2 bases from V and 3 bases from J, leaving 8 bases between. Germline-derived CDR1 and CDR2 are SGHNT and YYREEE (reference sequence). The CDR3 sequence: CASSFGADYGYTF. The DNA of the CDR3 is TGTGCCAGCAGCTTCGGGGCCGACTATGGCTACACCTTC. Using reference TRBV5-4 and TRBJ1-2 for the parts outside the CDR3, the full variable domain is ETGVTQSPTHLIKTRGQQVTLRCSSQSGHNTVSWYQQALGQGPQFIFQYYREEENGRGNFPPRFSGLQFPNYSSELNVNALELDDSALYLCASSFGADYGYTFGSGTRLTVV.

This clone was seen more than once but under ten times. The gene calls are TRBV19 and TRBJ2-7; weak D call: TRBD2 (6 bases). The CDR3 runs to 13 residues. V lost 10 bases, J lost 4 bases, and 17 bases lay in between. Germline V gives CDR1 LNHDA, CDR2 SQIVND (reference sequence). The chain's CDR3 is CATKGTGDYEQYF. The CDR3 DNA sequence: TGTGCCACCAAAGGGACGGGGGATTACGAGCAGTACTTC. Filled out from reference TRBV19 and TRBJ2-7, the complete variable domain reads DGGITQSPKYLFRKEGQNVTLSCEQNLNHDAMYWYRQDPGQGLRLIYYSQIVNDFQKGDIAEGYSVSREKKESFPLTVTSAQKNPTAFYLCATKGTGDYEQYFGPGTRLTVT.

The chain employs TRBV30 and TRBJ2-1; 13 bases fit TRBD2. Losses at the gene ends were 2 bases for V and 8 bases for J; bases not matched to a gene: 3. Germline V lookup: CDR1 GTSNPN, CDR2 SVGIG (reference sequence). This CDR3 is built from 14 residues. The CDR3 DNA sequence: TGTGCCTGGAGTTTTACTAGCGGGGGGGATGAGCAGTTCTTC. Its protein product is CAWSFTSGGDEQFF.

This chain uses TRBV6-5 with TRBJ1-1, with a possible D match to TRBD1 (5 bases). The germline gives CDR1 MNHEY, CDR2 SVGAGI. This CDR3 contains 13 residues. V lost 2 bases and J 3 bases, leaving 7 bases between the germline ends. As DNA, the CDR3 is TGTGCCAGCAGTTACACACAGGACACTGAAGCTTTCTTT. Translated, it gives CASSYTQDTEAFF.

CDR3 DNA sequence: TGTGCCAGCAGGACGTCGGGCACCGGGGAGCTGTTTTTT. Translating gives CASRTSGTGELFF. The rearrangement links TRBV6-1 to TRBJ2-2; D unclear. Germline loops: CDR1 MNHNS, CDR2 SASEGT. Deletions cut 6 bases from V and 4 bases from J, with 9 bases between. CDR3 length equals 13 residues.

This clone was detected only a few times. This chain uses TRBV29-1 with TRBJ2-7, with D uncertain. The CDR3 has 12 residues. Germline lookup yields CDR1 SQVTM and CDR2 ANQGSEA. V was shortened by 4 bases and J by 7 bases, with 14 bases between the two germline ends. The CDR3 region has the DNA TGCAGCGTTGTCGGTGACCCCTCGGAGCAGTACTTC. Translated, it gives CSVVGDPSEQYF.

The table lists this clone with a few counts. This sequence joins TRBV13 and TRBJ1-1, with TRBD1 matching over 8 bases. The CDR3 spans 16 residues. V lost 0 bases to trimming and J lost 3 bases; unmatched junction nucleotides: 6. Germline V gene lookup returns CDR1 PRHDT and CDR2 FYEKMQ (reference sequence). The CDR3 here is CASSLGPGGADTEAFF. The CDR3 nucleotides read TGTGCCAGCAGCTTAGGTCCAGGGGGCGCAGACACTGAAGCTTTCTTT.

This clone has just one count. The chain joins TRBV29-1 to TRBJ2-2, with no clear D. The CDR3 length is 14 residues. The germline V and J ends were trimmed by 5 bases and 6 bases, with 16 bases remaining between them. The germline CDR1 and CDR2 sequences are SQVTM and ANQGSEA. CDR3 sequence reads: CSVTDGLPPGELFF. CDR3 nucleotides: TGCAGCGTTACCGACGGGCTTCCCCCCGGGGAGCTGTTTTTT.

The CDR3 loop is CASSFSDAEAFF. The CDR3 region has the DNA TGTGCCAGCAGCTTCAGTGACGCTGAAGCTTTCTTT. This chain connects TRBV5-6 to TRBJ1-1; no clear D. This CDR3 has 12 amino acids. V lost 2 bases and J lost 6, with 8 bases in between. The V gene's germline CDR1 is SGHDT and CDR2 YYEEEE.

CDR3 region: CASSTPSKQYF. For the CDR3, the DNA is TGTGCCAGCAGCACCCCTTCCAAGCAGTATTTT. V gene TRBV7-9 combines with J gene TRBJ2-3; no clear D gene. The CDR3 consists of 11 residues. Trimming removed 5 bases from V and 11 bases from J, with 11 bases in between. Germline CDR1 is SEHNR and CDR2 is FQNEAQ (reference sequence).

For the CDR3, the DNA is TGCAGCGTTGCGAAGCGGGGGAGCTCCTACAATGAGCAGTTCTTC. This gives the protein CSVAKRGSSYNEQFF. This chain joins TRBV29-1 and TRBJ2-1; 8 positions match TRBD2. V dropped 4 bases and J dropped 0; count of bases not matched to a gene: 5. This CDR3 has 15 amino acids. Germline assignment: CDR1 SQVTM and CDR2 ANQGSEA.

This clone appeared a few times. The chain is built from TRBV27 and TRBJ1-1; D gene uncertain. Germline V lookup: CDR1 MNHEY, CDR2 SMNVEV (reference sequence). With 1 base removed from V and 5 bases from J, the gap between germline ends came to 14 bases. The CDR3 runs to 15 residues. The CDR3 nucleotides read TGTGCCAGCAGTTTATTAACTCCCGGCGGGACTGAAGCTTTCTTT. This gives the protein CASSLLTPGGTEAFF.

The V call is TRBV4-1, the J call TRBJ2-3, with TRBD2 as a possible D gene (6 bases). V was pared by 0 bases and J by 2 bases, with 9 bases between. The V gene's germline CDR1 is MGHRA and CDR2 YSYEKL. The CDR3 runs 15 residues. The CDR3 DNA is TGCGCCAGCAGCCAAGAGGAGGGGACCACAGATACGCAGTATTTT. Amino acid sequence: CASSQEEGTTDTQYF.

The gene calls are TRBV5-6 and TRBJ2-1, with a weak D call TRBD1 (6 bases). Trimming removed 4 bases at V and 5 bases at J, with 13 bases between. In germline, CDR1 is SGHDT, CDR2 YYEEEE. This CDR3 comprises 14 residues. The DNA of the CDR3 is TGTGCCAGCAGCATGGGCCAGGGGAACAATGAGCAGTTCTTC. Translated: CASSMGQGNNEQFF. The full variable domain, rest sourced from reference TRBV5-6 and TRBJ2-1, is DAGVTQSPTHLIKTRGQQVTLRCSPKSGHDTVSWYQQALGQGPQFIFQYYEEEERQRGNFPDRFSGHQFPNYSSELNVNALLLGDSALYLCASSMGQGNNEQFFGPGTRLTVL.